This record concerns one T cell receptor beta chain sequence. The target antigen is unknown. V was shortened by 4 bases and J by 6 bases, with 18 bases between the two germline ends. Germline V gives CDR1 MDHEN, CDR2 SYDVKM. The CDR3 runs to 15 residues. This record comes from a study of cytomegalovirus exposure and HLA in healthy donors. 13 Jbeta primers and 60 Vbeta primers were used for the PCR. Profiled with immunoSEQ multiplex PCR; TCRdb holds only in-frame clones, not every one. The sample contains 150,000 to 200,000 clones, 76% of which appear only once. Notes on the study in general: The authors judged a highly shared variant cluster likely a sequencing artifact.

Source material: PBMCs. The chain is built from TRBV28 and TRBJ1-2, with TRBD1 as a possible D gene (5 bases). This TCR was recovered from a male donor in good health and CMV-seronegative. The CDR3 DNA follows: TGTGCCAGCAGTTCTCTTTATCGGGGGAAAGATGGCTACACCTTC. Translation: CASSSLYRGKDGYTF.